This TCR beta chain comes out of a study of low-dose radiotherapy and immunotherapy resistance in tumors. The wider study: Per fraction, Cohort 2 was given 1 Gy every two weeks, accumulating a total of 13 Gy over 26 weeks. Treatment consisted of nivolumab 240 mg every two weeks and ipilimumab 1 mg/kg every six weeks, given intravenously to patients.

Alpha and beta chains were covered, as first-strand cDNA relied on TRAV- and TRBV-specific primers. For amplifying TCRs, the PCR ran for about 22 cycles with Phusion, which was used together with a constant-region primer and the adapter on the V primers. TCRdb used MiXCR to reprocess the reads, holding one entry per CDR3 protein. The data show more than 85,000 distinct CDR3 sequences, 9% to 9.5% seen once. This clonotype has ten or more counts. Time point described: before trial treatment. Low-dose radiotherapy, low-dose cyclophosphamide, aspirin, ipilimumab and nivolumab were all given to the donors. As a condition of eligibility, patients had advanced solid tumors lacking tumor-infiltrating lymphocytes. The CDR3 is 15 residues long. J lost 7 bases, V lost 5 bases, and 12 bases had no gene match. The V gene's germline CDR1 is LNHDA and CDR2 SQIVND (reference sequence).

Sequencing used PBMCs, obtained before treatment. The chain uses TRBV19 and TRBJ2-7; TRBD2 matches 9 bases. This sequence was found in a male donor with prostate cancer. The CDR3 DNA follows: TGTGCCAGTAGTTACAGCGGGAGGTCCTCGGGGGAGCAGTACTTC. It specifies CASSYSGRSSGEQYF.